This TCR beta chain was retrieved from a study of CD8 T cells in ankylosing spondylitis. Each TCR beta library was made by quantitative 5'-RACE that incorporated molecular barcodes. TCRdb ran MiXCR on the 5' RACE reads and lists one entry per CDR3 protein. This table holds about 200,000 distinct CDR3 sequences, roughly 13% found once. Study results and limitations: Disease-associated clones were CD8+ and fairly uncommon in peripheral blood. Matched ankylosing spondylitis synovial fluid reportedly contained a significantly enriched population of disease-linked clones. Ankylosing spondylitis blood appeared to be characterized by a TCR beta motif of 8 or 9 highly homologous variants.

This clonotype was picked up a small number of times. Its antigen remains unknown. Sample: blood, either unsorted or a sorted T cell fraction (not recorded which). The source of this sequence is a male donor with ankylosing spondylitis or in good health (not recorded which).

CDR3 coding DNA: TGCGCCAGCAGCTTGGGGGAGGCTGGGGCCAACGTCCTGACTTTC. Its protein is CASSLGEAGANVLTF. V and J are TRBV5-1 and TRBJ2-6, with a tentative D call TRBD2 (6 bases). The V end lost 0 bases, the J end lost 2 bases, and 6 bases lay between the germline ends. Germline V gene data show CDR1 as SGHRS and CDR2 as YFSETQ. CDR3 length: 15 residues.